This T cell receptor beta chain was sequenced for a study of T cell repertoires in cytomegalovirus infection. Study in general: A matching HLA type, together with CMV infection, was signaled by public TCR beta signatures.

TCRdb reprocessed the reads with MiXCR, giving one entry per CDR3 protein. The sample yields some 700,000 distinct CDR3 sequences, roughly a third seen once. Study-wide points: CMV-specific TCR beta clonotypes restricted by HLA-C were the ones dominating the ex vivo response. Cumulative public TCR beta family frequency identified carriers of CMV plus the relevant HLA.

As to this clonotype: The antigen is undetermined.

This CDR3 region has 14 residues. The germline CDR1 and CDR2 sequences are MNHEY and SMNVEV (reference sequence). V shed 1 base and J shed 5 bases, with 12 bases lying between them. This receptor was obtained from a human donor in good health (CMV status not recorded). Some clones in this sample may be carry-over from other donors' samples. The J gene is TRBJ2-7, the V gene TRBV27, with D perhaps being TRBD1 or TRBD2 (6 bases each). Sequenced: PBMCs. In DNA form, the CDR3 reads TGTGCCAGCAGTTTATTCTGGCGGGACAACGAGCAGTACTTC. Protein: CASSLFWRDNEQYF.